This T cell receptor beta chain originates from a study of post-analysis software for immune sequencing data (dated by TCRdb to 2013 to 2016). Describing the broader study: Disease courses on record covered relapsing-remitting, secondary progressive and progressive-relapsing multiple sclerosis, though some patients had no subtype annotation. The multiple sclerosis patient repertoires were compared with approximately 11 previously published healthy control repertoires from donors aged about 6 to 28 years. A subset of samples was prepared in parallel using single-end sample barcoding, then pooled and co-amplified after Illumina adapter ligation.

General study outcomes and caveats: Direct clustering with F measure showed strong co-clustering of samples prepared in the same batch, prompting a batch-effect correction. Normalized Chao1 diversity was significantly lower in multiple sclerosis patients than controls, suggesting substantial peripheral T-cell clonal expansion. The control group was slightly older than the multiple sclerosis patient group.

The protocol used for the library was PCR. Instrument used: Illumina HiSeq 2500. To reduce PCR and sequencing biases, unique molecular identifiers were incorporated into the TCR beta cDNA libraries. Per 1 to 10 million input T cells, approximately 500,000 cDNA molecules were obtained, such that each molecule approximated one T cell. The patient libraries were prepared and sequenced using the same protocol as the earlier healthy control dataset. Within a given batch, samples were prepared together, multiplexed and sequenced on the same HiSeq lane. Concerning the study's data processing: Raw barcoded reads were processed with MIGEC, discarding single-read molecular identifier groups before consensus assembly and CDR3 extraction. VDJtools was used for post-analysis of the clonotype tables, and diversity was normalized by down-sampling every dataset to the size of the smallest sample. In repertoire overlap clustering, CDR3 amino acid sequences, but not nucleotide sequences, were matched to correct batch-related cross-sample contamination. The raw public data were reprocessed by TCRdb itself: fastp quality trimming at Q25, MiXCR clonotype calling, in-frame beta chains only. Each record represents a unique CDR3 protein, reported with the most common genes and DNA among its rows. TCRdb's processing, not the authors', yielded these V and J calls. Here the sample has fewer than 900,000 distinct CDR3 sequences; about 43% occur a single time. The top ten hold 4.9% of the sample.

In this sample, this clonotype turned up a few times. Its antigen has not been determined. No clone much larger than this one lies a single base away; base qualities are absent. To demonstrate the VDJtools post-analysis software, the study profiled TCR beta repertoires from the peripheral blood of under 15 young patients with multiple sclerosis. The multiple sclerosis patients were children and adolescents ranging in age from roughly 6 to 15 years. The sequence derives from a girl aged 10 to 17 with multiple sclerosis. The sample was blood.

The CDR3 reads CSASLDRGEYNEQFF. The sequenced DNA: TGCAGTGCTAGCCTGGACAGGGGCGAATACAATGAGCAGTTCTTC. In this chain, TRBV20-1 is recombined with TRBJ2-1, with 9 middle bases fitting TRBD1. The germline V end is reduced by 3 bases and the J end by 4 bases; junction bases left unmatched: 7. The CDR3 runs 15 residues from the cysteine to the phenylalanine. CDR3 DNA is the only sequence kept; it has 45 bases, read in frame from the first base. The germline V gene (reference sequence) sets CDR1 to DFQATT and CDR2 to SNEGSKA.